This entry lists 29 T cell receptor beta chains sequenced from one sample in a study of T cell clones after liver transplantation. Generated by immunoSEQ multiplex PCR, the TCRdb table keeps only in-frame clones and is missing some. The sample has tens of thousands of clones, over 70% seen once; the top ten hold 15%. The sequencing here drew on CD4+ T cells from blood, taken before liver transplant. The receptor set was obtained from a human donor who received a liver transplant.

The rearrangement links TRBV19 to TRBJ1-2; TRBD1 aligns across 8 bases. This CDR3 is 14 amino acids long. Germline assignment: CDR1 LNHDA and CDR2 SQIVND (reference sequence). The ends lost 3 bases at V and 7 bases at J; junction bases unmatched: 7. CDR3 in amino acids: CASSMSGQGGGYTF. The CDR3 bases are TGTGCCAGTAGTATGTCTGGACAGGGAGGTGGCTACACCTTC. The whole variable domain, filled in from reference TRBV19 and TRBJ1-2, reads DGGITQSPKYLFRKEGQNVTLSCEQNLNHDAMYWYRQDPGQGLRLIYYSQIVNDFQKGDIAEGYSVSREKKESFPLTVTSAQKNPTAFYLCASSMSGQGGGYTFGSGTRLTVV.

This clone has only a few counts. This sample includes further DNA sequences coding for the same CDR3. V and J are TRBV18 and TRBJ1-1; D is uncertain. From germline, CDR1 is KGHSH and CDR2 LQKENI. V lost 3 bases and J 8 bases, leaving 10 bases between the germline ends. This CDR3 has 12 amino acids. Here the CDR3 reads CASSPGEGEAFF. For the CDR3, the DNA is TGTGCCAGCTCACCCGGGGAAGGGGAAGCTTTCTTT.

The gene calls are TRBV7-9 and TRBJ2-3; unclear D gene. Trimming took off 3 bases at V and 2 bases at J, with 15 bases between the two ends. From germline, CDR1 is SEHNR and CDR2 FQNEAQ (reference sequence). The CDR3 spans 16 residues. CDR3 coding DNA: TGTGCCAGCAGCTTCTACCTCGACACATACACAGATACGCAGTATTTT. Residues: CASSFYLDTYTDTQYF.

The count of this clone is one. This rearrangement joins TRBV18 to TRBJ2-2; 10 bases align to TRBD2. The CDR3 is 16 residues long. Trimming cost V 3 bases and J 4 bases; bases outside gene matches: 5. Germline V gene lookup returns CDR1 KGHSH and CDR2 LQKENI. DNA for the CDR3: TGTGCCAGCTCACCGGCGAGACTAGCGGGCACCGGGGAGCTGTTTTTT. Protein sequence: CASSPARLAGTGELFF.

The rearrangement links TRBV12-5 to TRBJ2-2, with TRBD2 as a possible D gene (6 bases). The CDR3 has 17 amino acids. The germline CDR1 and CDR2 sequences are LGHNT and FRNRAP. The germline V and J ends were trimmed by 0 bases and 7 bases, with 18 bases remaining between them. CDR3 sequence: CASGLVGGGTSGGELFF. The DNA of the CDR3 is TGTGCTAGTGGTTTGGTCGGTGGAGGGACCTCGGGCGGGGAGCTGTTTTTT.

The chain couples TRBV28 to TRBJ2-7; 11 bases map to TRBD2. V was clipped by 5 bases and J by 3 bases; unmatched bases: 9. This CDR3 is built from 16 residues. Germline CDR1 reads MDHEN; CDR2 reads SYDVKM. In DNA, the CDR3 is TGTGCCAGCAGTCCTCTCCTAGCGGGGGGAGACTACGAGCAGTACTTC. Amino acids: CASSPLLAGGDYEQYF.

This chain links TRBV30 with TRBJ2-2, with D possibly being TRBD1 (5 bases). The CDR3 covers 14 residues. The germline CDR1 and CDR2 sequences are GTSNPN and SVGIG (reference sequence). Trimming shortened V by 0 bases and J by 5 bases, and 10 bases separated the two germline ends. In DNA form, the CDR3 reads TGTGCCTGGAGTGTACTACGGACAACCGGGGAGCTGTTTTTT. Protein: CAWSVLRTTGELFF.

This chain joins TRBV18 and TRBJ1-2; unclear D gene. The CDR3 is 15 amino acids. Trimming took 2 bases from V and 2 from J, leaving 12 bases between them. Germline assignment: CDR1 KGHSH and CDR2 LQKENI. CDR3 sequence reads: CASSPGHQANYGYTF. The CDR3 DNA sequence: TGTGCCAGCTCACCAGGTCACCAGGCAAACTATGGCTACACCTTC.

The genes are TRBV7-9 and TRBJ2-7, with a weak D call TRBD2 (6 bases). Per the germline V gene, CDR1 is SEHNR and CDR2 is FQNEAQ (reference sequence). Trimming left V 1 base short and J 12 bases short, with 19 bases between. CDR3 length: 14 residues. The CDR3 sequence: CASSLVDLAGGRYF. CDR3 bases: TGTGCCAGCAGCTTAGTAGACCTCGCCGGGGGTAGGTACTTC.

V and J are TRBV5-4 and TRBJ2-3, with TRBD2 as a possible D gene (6 bases). CDR1 SGHNT and CDR2 YYREEE come from the germline V gene (reference sequence). The V gene lost 3 bases and the J gene lost 0 bases, with 11 bases spanning the gap. The CDR3 spans 15 residues. CDR3 DNA sequence: TGTGCCAGCAGCTACGGAGGGTTGAGCACAGATACGCAGTATTTT. This codes for CASSYGGLSTDTQYF.

The rearrangement links TRBV5-6 to TRBJ1-1; the match to TRBD1 covers 8 bases. The CDR3 contains 14 residues. With 2 bases clipped from V and 5 bases from J, the junction kept 5 bases outside the gene matches. The germline gives CDR1 SGHDT, CDR2 YYEEEE. The CDR3 nucleotides are TGTGCCAGCAGCTTTACCAGGGGGCGGACTGAAGCTTTCTTT. Its protein is CASSFTRGRTEAFF.

The chain employs TRBV27 and TRBJ2-6, with D possibly being TRBD2 (6 bases). V was trimmed by 3 bases and J by 0 bases, leaving 12 bases between them. Germline values: CDR1 MNHEY, CDR2 SMNVEV (reference sequence). This CDR3 has 17 amino acids. The CDR3, as DNA: TGTGCCAGCAGTTTGGAGGGACCCTACTCTGGGGCCAACGTCCTGACTTTC. Translated, it gives CASSLEGPYSGANVLTF.

The rearrangement links TRBV7-9 to TRBJ2-2, with 7 nucleotides matching TRBD1. The V gene's germline CDR1 is SEHNR and CDR2 FQNEAQ (reference sequence). With V trimmed by 0 bases and J by 5 bases, 3 bases remained unmatched. The CDR3 loop spans 15 amino acids. Here the CDR3 DNA reads TGTGCCAGCAGCTTAGCCCCGACAGGGACCGGGGAGCTGTTTTTT. Translated, it gives CASSLAPTGTGELFF.

This clone came up many times. The CDR3 spells CASSPGGPRGEQFF. Here the CDR3 DNA reads TGTGCCAGCAGCCCAGGGGGGCCTAGGGGTGAGCAGTTCTTC. This chain connects TRBV7-3 to TRBJ2-1; the D gene is possibly TRBD1 (7 bases). Deletions cut 5 bases from V and 9 bases from J, with 17 bases between. The germline gives CDR1 SGHTA, CDR2 FQGTGA. The CDR3 runs 14 residues. The full variable domain, its missing parts supplied by reference TRBV7-3 and TRBJ2-1, is GAGVSQTPSNKVTEKGKYVELRCDPISGHTALYWYRQSLGQGPEFLIYFQGTGAADDSGLPNDRFFAVRPEGSVSTLKIQRTERGDSAVYLCASSPGGPRGEQFFGPGTRLTVL.

The genes are TRBV5-1 and TRBJ1-1; 7 bases are shared with TRBD1. Germline-derived CDR1 and CDR2 are SGHRS and YFSETQ. V gave up 3 bases and J gave up 0 bases; unmatched junction bases: 2. This CDR3 contains 14 residues. The CDR3 coding sequence is TGCGCCAGCAGCTACAGGGGTATGAACACTGAAGCTTTCTTT. It encodes CASSYRGMNTEAFF.

This chain uses TRBV6-5 with TRBJ2-7; a weak D match, TRBD1 (5 bases). Trimming left V 2 bases short and J 6 bases short, with 8 bases between. The CDR3 has 12 amino acids. The germline V gene encodes CDR1 MNHEY and CDR2 SVGAGI. CDR3 protein: CASSYRGSEQYF. The DNA for the CDR3 is TGTGCCAGCAGTTACAGGGGCAGCGAGCAGTACTTC.

The gene calls are TRBV18 and TRBJ1-4; D gene uncertain. The CDR3 has 14 residues. V was cut by 5 bases and J by 0 bases, with 7 bases left in between. CDR1 is KGHSH and CDR2 is LQKENI in the germline V gene. The CDR3: CASSDMTTNEKLFF. CDR3 DNA: TGTGCCAGCTCAGACATGACAACTAATGAAAAACTGTTTTTT.

This clone was seen ten or more times. Here the CDR3 DNA reads TGTGCCAGCAGGACTAGCGGGGGCCTAGGGACCGGGGAGCTGTTTTTT. Encoded protein: CASRTSGGLGTGELFF. V is TRBV28 and J is TRBJ2-2; 12 bases are shared with TRBD2. V lost 6 bases and J lost 5; bases outside the gene matches: 7. The V gene's germline CDR1 is MDHEN and CDR2 SYDVKM. The CDR3 totals 16 residues.

This clone was seen a few times. The chain combines TRBV18 with TRBJ1-5, with 9 bases that match TRBD1. Germline V gene sequence: CDR1 KGHSH, CDR2 LQKENI. The CDR3 is 15 amino acids. Trimming at V came to 2 bases and at J to 6 bases, leaving 5 bases not matched to a gene. In DNA, the CDR3 is TGTGCCAGCTCACCAGGGACAGGGACAGGTCAGCCCCAGCATTTT. Its protein product is CASSPGTGTGQPQHF. Supplemented by reference TRBV18 and TRBJ1-5, the full variable domain reads NAGVMQNPRHLVRRRGQEARLRCSPMKGHSHVYWYRQLPEEGLKFMVYLQKENIIDESGMPKERFSAEFPKEGPSILRIQQVVRGDSAAYFCASSPGTGTGQPQHFGDGTRLSIL.

J is TRBJ1-1 and V is TRBV10-3; D may be TRBD1 (6 bases). V lost 4 bases and J lost 11, with 26 bases in between. Germline V lookup: CDR1 ENHRY, CDR2 SYGVKD. The CDR3 consists of 16 residues. The CDR3 region is CAISATQGMKERYAFF. DNA for the CDR3: TGTGCCATCAGTGCGACACAGGGTATGAAGGAACGGTACGCTTTCTTT.

This clone has only a few counts. This sequence joins TRBV18 and TRBJ1-5, with D unresolved. CDR1 KGHSH and CDR2 LQKENI come from the germline V gene. The CDR3 is 15 amino acids. V lost 6 bases and J lost 0, with 12 bases in between. CDR3 in amino acids: CASSSGEPSNQPQHF. The CDR3 DNA sequence: TGTGCCAGCTCCTCCGGGGAGCCTAGCAATCAGCCCCAGCATTTT.

The V gene is TRBV19, the J gene TRBJ1-1; D may be TRBD1 (6 bases). The length of the CDR3 is 17 residues. The V and J ends lost 7 bases and 1 base respectively, with 22 bases between them. Germline values: CDR1 LNHDA, CDR2 SQIVND (reference sequence). CDR3 in amino acids: CASIRTGSSRGNTEAFF. The CDR3 DNA reads as TGTGCCAGTATCCGGACGGGTTCGAGCAGGGGGAACACTGAAGCTTTCTTT.

V usage is TRBV21-1 and J usage is TRBJ2-1; the table assigns TRBD2, which was not confirmed against the DNA. TRBV21-1 is given as a pseudogene. CDR3 length: 16 amino acids. The CDR3 DNA follows: TGTGCCAGCAGCAAGTTCCCGGGACTGACCTACAATGAGCAGTTCTTC. Amino acids: CASSKFPGLTYNEQFF.

The CDR3 here is CASSPRDRVPDTQYF. The CDR3 DNA reads TGTGCCAGCAGCCCCCGGGACAGGGTACCAGATACGCAGTATTTT. V and J are TRBV5-4 and TRBJ2-3; 9 bases match TRBD1. The CDR3 is 15 amino acids. Germline V lookup: CDR1 SGHNT, CDR2 YYREEE (reference sequence). Trimming at V came to 4 bases and at J to 4 bases, leaving 7 bases not matched to a gene.

This chain uses TRBV7-3 with TRBJ2-1; 9 bases line up with TRBD1. V lost 3 bases to trimming and J lost 7 bases; unmatched junction nucleotides: 7. Germline V gene data show CDR1 as SGHTA and CDR2 as FQGTGA. The length of the CDR3 is 15 residues. CDR3 residues: CASSFRQGGWNEQFF. The CDR3 DNA is TGTGCCAGCAGCTTTCGACAGGGGGGATGGAATGAGCAGTTCTTC.

V gene TRBV29-1 combines with J gene TRBJ2-3; TRBD2 matches at 9 bases. Germline trimming cut 7 bases from V and 3 bases from J; bases unmatched to any gene: 11. Germline V gene sequence: CDR1 SQVTM, CDR2 ANQGSEA. The CDR3 runs 15 residues. In nucleotides, the CDR3 is TGCAGCGCCGCCCTTGGACTAGCGACTACAGATACGCAGTATTTT. It is translated as CSAALGLATTDTQYF.

The chain combines TRBV7-9 with TRBJ2-2; 8 bases agree with TRBD1. Germline V CDR1 and CDR2: SEHNR, FQNEAQ (reference sequence). The CDR3 totals 15 residues. The junction had 4 bases not matched to a gene; V was cut back by 3 bases and J by 4 bases. The CDR3 DNA is TGTGCCAGCAGCTTGCCGGACAGGGCCACCGGGGAGCTGTTTTTT. This sequence encodes CASSLPDRATGELFF.

This chain uses TRBV28 with TRBJ2-5, with D maybe TRBD2 (7 bases). The V gene's germline CDR1 is MDHEN and CDR2 SYDVKM. Trimming left V 4 bases short and J 5 bases short, with 17 bases between. The CDR3 has 15 amino acids. Here the CDR3 DNA reads TGTGCCAGCAGTTCAGGCGGGGGCCCTAGCGAGACCCAGTACTTC. Amino acids: CASSSGGGPSETQYF.

The rearrangement links TRBV4-1 to TRBJ1-6; 8 nucleotides agree with TRBD1. This CDR3 spans 16 amino acids. Germline loops: CDR1 MGHRA, CDR2 YSYEKL. Losses at the gene ends were 0 bases for V and 7 bases for J; bases not matched to a gene: 5. The CDR3 sequence is CASSQDTGGRNSPLHF. For the CDR3, the DNA is TGCGCCAGCAGCCAAGATACAGGGGGAAGAAATTCACCCCTCCACTTT.